This entry is about one T cell receptor (beta chain). This clone was counted between two and nine times. It has no known antigen specificity. It has no much larger one-base neighbor in the sample; base qualities were not kept. The data belong to a study of OX40 agonist ivuxolimab in advanced cancers. For the wider study: The costimulatory receptor OX40 (CD134) was targeted by ivuxolimab, a fully human IgG2 agonistic monoclonal antibody. Intravenous ivuxolimab was administered to patients every 2 weeks at six dose levels: 0.01, 0.1, 0.3, 1.5, 3 and 10 mg/kg. Of the roughly 51 dose-escalation patients, hepatocellular carcinoma was present in approximately 20, melanoma in roughly 15, renal cell carcinoma in 9 and head and neck cancer in 9. The dose-escalation cohort was about 87% male with a mean age of around 62 years, ranging from roughly 20 to 80. Patients were allowed to have had prior anti-PD-1, anti-PD-L1 or anti-CTLA-4 therapy, and 40% of the dose-escalation patients had previously received checkpoint inhibitors. Partial responses were achieved by three dose-escalation patients, of whom one had hepatocellular carcinoma and two had cutaneous melanoma. Peripheral TCRbeta sequencing was intended to test whether TCR sequence diversity was altered and clonal T-cell expansion was caused by ivuxolimab. The paper reports the monotherapy dose-escalation portion (N ≈ 50 patients) of the phase I ivuxolimab trial. Here is what the overall study found, with its caveats: The antigen specificity of the peripheral T cells that underwent clonal expansion was not determined. Low levels of normalized T-cell clonal expansion were also seen in some nonresponding patients. At doses of 0.1 to 3.0 mg/kg, clonal expansion of both CD4+ and CD8+ blood T cells was observed from baseline to week 6. After ivuxolimab, CD8+ T cells had more expanded clones than CD4+ T cells on average. In the 0.1-3.0 mg/kg groups, partial responders had among the lowest normalized peripheral clonal expansion, particularly in CD8+ T cells.

For sequencing of the TCRbeta CDR3 region, genomic DNA was extracted from the sorted cells. The immunoSEQ Assay was used for sequencing of TCRbeta CDR3 regions. Here the immuneACCESS table is served through TCRdb, limited to in-frame sequences with V and J called. Missing clones are a known gap in these copies; in checked studies unresolved V genes cover under half, and the rest lacks a known reason. The sample table lists 50,000 or so clones, 70% to 80% of them with a count of one. The ten largest account for approximately 2% of the sample. The trial excluded patients who had a history of autoimmune disease or who were on systemic immunosuppression. Peripheral blood for TCR sequencing was collected from all dose cohorts at baseline, on cycle 4 day 1, and on cycle 7 day 1. The samples were taken from a phase I, first-in-human, multicenter, open-label dose-escalation trial of ivuxolimab. Adults with locally advanced or metastatic head and neck squamous cell, hepatocellular, melanoma or renal cell carcinoma were enrolled in the trial. CD4+ and CD8+ T cells were sorted separately from peripheral blood before TCR sequencing.

For CDR1 and CDR2, the germline V gene lists SGHTA and FQGTGA. Taken from cysteine to phenylalanine, the CDR3 has 15 residues. The DNA shown is the 45-base CDR3, in frame from base 1. At the junction V is shortened by 5 bases and J by 5 bases; bases outside the gene matches: 6. The V gene is TRBV7-3 and the J gene is TRBJ2-2, with 9 junctional bases fitting TRBD1. This clonotype was obtained from an adult with an advanced solid tumor such as melanoma, head and neck, liver or kidney cancer. This sample comprised CD4+ or CD8+ T cells sorted from blood, obtained in a trial of the OX40 agonist ivuxolimab. The base sequence is TGTGCCAGCAGCCTACAGGGGGCGAGAACCGGGGAGCTGTTTTTT. This sequence encodes CASSLQGARTGELFF. When the CDR3 is completed using the reference TRBV7-3 and TRBJ2-2 genes on either side, the full variable domain is GAGVSQTPSNKVTEKGKYVELRCDPISGHTALYWYRQSLGQGPEFLIYFQGTGAADDSGLPNDRFFAVRPEGSVSTLKIQRTERGDSAVYLCASSLQGARTGELFFGEGSRLTVL.